This TCR beta chain was identified during a study of regulatory T cells in long-lasting Graves disease. Background on the study: Duration of antithyroid drug therapy among newly diagnosed Graves' patients was under 3 months. Study results and caveats: The sample size was small, and this may have reduced accuracy. Peripheral blood alone, not thyroid tissue, underwent study. Persistent Graves' patients showed less TCR diversity than newly diagnosed patients showed.

Indicated time point: newly diagnosed GD, antithyroid drugs for less than 3 months. PBMC-extracted RNA yielded the TCR library. The germline gives CDR1 SGHNT, CDR2 YYREEE (reference sequence). This CDR3 comprises 15 residues. V gave up 0 bases and J gave up 5 bases, with 14 bases separating them. Combining iRepertoire HTBI primers with Arm-PCR of CDR3 regions, the authors built TCR beta libraries. TCRdb reanalysed the multiplex PCR reads using MiXCR and keeps one entry per CDR3 protein. The table shows roughly 420,000 distinct CDR3 sequences, with about a sixth occurring only once. A few counts support this clonotype. Its antigen is not identified.

This receptor was taken from a female donor with Graves disease. Sequenced here: peripheral blood mononuclear cells (PBMCs), sampled at new diagnosis, from a patient treated with antithyroid drugs. The V and J genes are TRBV5-4 and TRBJ1-1; possible D gene TRBD1, 5 bases. The chain's CDR3 is CASSLGAGVRTEAFF. CDR3 sequence (DNA): TGTGCCAGCAGCTTGGGTGCGGGGGTCAGGACTGAAGCTTTCTTT. Full variable domain (outside the CDR3, taken from reference TRBV5-4 and TRBJ1-1): ETGVTQSPTHLIKTRGQQVTLRCSSQSGHNTVSWYQQALGQGPQFIFQYYREEENGRGNFPPRFSGLQFPNYSSELNVNALELDDSALYLCASSLGAGVRTEAFFGQGTRLTVV.